This T cell receptor (beta chain) comes out of a study of T cell responses to AZD1222 COVID-19 vaccine. Unmatched junction bases numbered 5, after V lost 5 bases and J lost 3 bases. The CDR3 contains 14 residues. Germline CDR1 is SGHVS and CDR2 is FQNEAQ. TCRdb's copy holds only in-frame clones and misses some; the assay was immunoSEQ multiplex PCR. The data show tens of thousands of clones, 89% seen once. The study, taken as a whole, reports: Baseline seropositives among AZD1222 recipients totaled only six or seven. The donor cohort was predominantly white British with a female majority, and clonal diversity may have been underestimated. Sampling captured repertoires only after the peak T cell response.

To note about this clone: Antigen unknown.

This TCR derives from an adult in good health. This chain uses TRBV7-8 with TRBJ2-7; 9 nucleotides align to TRBD1. Sequences were derived from peripheral blood, sampled on day 0 of MenACWY control vaccination. The CDR3 coding sequence is TGTGCCAGCAGCCCTAACAGGGGGCTCTACGAGCAGTACTTC. Its protein is CASSPNRGLYEQYF.